This passage covers 29 T cell receptor beta chains from one sample sequenced in a study of molecular identifiers for immune sequencing clone quantification. TCRdb independently ran MiXCR on the PCR reads; one entry per CDR3 protein. The sample includes approximately 550,000 distinct CDR3 sequences, around a fifth seen only once; the top ten take under 0.85%. The sample taken for sequencing was naive CD8+ T cells from blood, with Jurkat cell RNA spiked in. Subset denoted: FACS-sorted CD8+CD4-CCR7+CD45RA+ naive T cells. The receptors come from a human donor in good health. Some libraries in this study had Jurkat cell RNA spiked in.

Of note for this clonotype: It may be a read error: a sequence one base away is much more abundant. V usage is TRBV4-1 and J usage is TRBJ2-7; D may match TRBD1 or TRBD2 (5 bases each). V lost 0 bases and J 8 bases, leaving 11 bases between the germline ends. CDR3 length: 13 residues. CDR1 and CDR2 from the germline V gene are MGHRA and YSYEKL. The CDR3 loop is CASSQDRGEKQYF. CDR3 nucleotides: TGCGCCAGCAGCCAAGATAGAGGGGAGAAGCAGTACTTC.

In the case of this clonotype: The junction shows a germline mismatch at one end, possibly a read error. The V gene is TRBV7-9, the J gene TRBJ2-2; D perhaps matches TRBD2 (6 bases). The germline V gene encodes CDR1 SEHNR and CDR2 FQNEAQ (reference sequence). The CDR3 is made up of 17 amino acids. The CDR3 nucleotides read TGTGCCAGCCTGGCTTATGGGGACTTTTCGAACACCGGGGAGCCGTTTTTT. It specifies CASLAYGDFSNTGEPFF.

The chain couples TRBV18 to TRBJ1-3; D is ambiguous. Per the germline V gene, CDR1 is KGHSH and CDR2 is LQKENI. The CDR3 spans 13 residues. Trimming left V 10 bases short and J 2 bases short, with 12 bases between. The CDR3 here is CATFGGAGNTIYF. CDR3 nucleotide sequence: TGTGCCACTTTCGGCGGCGCTGGAAACACCATATATTTT.

V and J are TRBV30 and TRBJ2-1, with D unresolved. The germline V gene has CDR1 GTSNPN and CDR2 SVGIG (reference sequence). V lost 5 bases, J lost 7 bases, and 9 bases lay in between. This CDR3 has 11 residues. CDR3 region: CAWGLGNEQFF. The CDR3 DNA is TGTGCCTGGGGTTTAGGGAATGAGCAGTTCTTC. The complete variable domain, with remaining parts taken from reference TRBV30 and TRBJ2-1, reads SQTIHQWPATLVQPVGSPLSLECTVEGTSNPNLYWYRQAAGRGLQLLFYSVGIGQISSEVPQNLSASRPQDRQFILSSKKLLLSDSGFYLCAWGLGNEQFFGPGTRLTVL.

The chain combines TRBV29-1 with TRBJ2-1; D uncertain. The CDR3 totals 11 residues. V lost 2 bases and J lost 5, with 4 bases in between. CDR1 is SQVTM and CDR2 is ANQGSEA in the germline V gene. The CDR3 reads CSVERHNEQFF. In nucleotides, the CDR3 is TGCAGCGTTGAACGGCACAATGAGCAGTTCTTC.

V and J are TRBV4-3 and TRBJ2-5; 8 nucleotides match TRBD1. With V trimmed by 1 base and J by 9 bases, 10 bases remained unmatched. The CDR3 runs 15 residues. From germline, CDR1 is LGHNA and CDR2 YSLEER. DNA for the CDR3: TGCGCCAGCAGCCAAGTGCTGGGACAGGAAAGCGCCCAGTACTTC. This codes for CASSQVLGQESAQYF.

This clonotype occurred many times. V gene TRBV27 combines with J gene TRBJ1-5; 7 bases agree with TRBD1. From germline, CDR1 is MNHEY and CDR2 SMNVEV (reference sequence). CDR3 length equals 14 residues. The trim removed 5 bases at V and 4 bases at J, leaving 5 bases unmatched. CDR3 protein: CASSHRGFNQPQHF. CDR3 DNA sequence: TGTGCCAGCAGTCACAGGGGATTTAATCAGCCCCAGCATTTT.

The chain joins TRBV7-9 to TRBJ2-3, with TRBD1 identical over 8 bases. This CDR3 is 16 amino acids long. In germline, CDR1 is SEHNR, CDR2 FQNEAQ (reference sequence). The V gene end was trimmed by 5 bases and the J gene end by 2 bases; junction bases not matched to a gene: 9. CDR3 nucleotides: TGTGCCAGCAGCCTCCCCCGGGACAGGCCCACAGATACGCAGTATTTT. Translated: CASSLPRDRPTDTQYF.

CDR3 loop: CASSIGTVNTEAFF. In DNA form, the CDR3 reads TGTGCCAGTAGTATTGGGACAGTGAACACTGAAGCTTTCTTT. The chain employs TRBV19 and TRBJ1-1, with 7 bases lining up with TRBD1. CDR1 is LNHDA, CDR2 SQIVND, per germline (reference sequence). Trimming removed 3 bases from V and 0 bases from J; junction bases left unmatched: 1. This CDR3 comprises 14 residues.

The chain links TRBV7-2 to TRBJ2-1; 7 bases are a match to TRBD2. There are 14 residues in the CDR3. The V and J ends lost 5 bases and 5 bases, in that order; junction bases with no gene match: 6. Germline V gene lookup returns CDR1 SGHTA and CDR2 FQGNSA. Here the CDR3 reads CASSPRLAHNEQFF. CDR3 sequence (DNA): TGTGCCAGCAGCCCCCGACTAGCCCACAATGAGCAGTTCTTC.

This clonotype appeared many times. The CDR3 sequence is CSVQGAHEQYF. CDR3 coding DNA: TGCAGCGTGCAGGGGGCTCACGAGCAGTACTTC. The V and J genes are TRBV29-1 and TRBJ2-7; 8 nucleotides align to TRBD1. The length of the CDR3 is 11 residues. CDR1 is SQVTM and CDR2 is ANQGSEA in the germline V gene. The ends lost 6 bases at V and 5 bases at J; junction bases unmatched: 3.

A remark on this clonotype: This likely comes from a read error, as the CDR3 has no conserved phenylalanine or tryptophan at its end. The rearrangement links TRBV5-4 to TRBJ2-7; D is uncertain. V shed 2 bases and J shed 4 bases, with 13 bases lying between them. Looked up from germline, CDR1 is SGHNT and CDR2 is YYREEE (reference sequence). CDR3 length: 14 amino acids. The CDR3 region has the DNA TGTGCCAGCAGCTTTGGCCCTGGAACGTACGAGCAGTACTTA. It is translated as CASSFGPGTYEQYL.

As concerns this clonotype: A single base separates this from a much larger clone, so it may be a read error. Because the CDR3 is missing its conserved closing phenylalanine or tryptophan, this is likely a read error. This chain connects TRBV12-3 or TRBV12-4 to TRBJ1-2; 10 bases are shared with TRBD1. CDR3 length: 14 amino acids. V was pared by 5 bases and J by 3 bases, with 3 bases of the junction left unmatched. The CDR3 reads CASSLGTGDYGYTL. The CDR3, as DNA: TGTGCCAGCAGTCTTGGGACAGGGGACTATGGCTACACCCTC.

J is TRBJ2-7 and V is TRBV5-3; 7 bases map to TRBD1. TRBV5-3 belongs to the ORF category, with a function that is uncertain. The CDR3 runs to 15 residues. The ends lost 8 bases at V and 4 bases at J; junction bases unmatched: 15. The CDR3 region has the DNA TGTGCCAGCAGCACTGACAGGGTGGTCGGGTACGAGCAGTACTTC. It codes for CASSTDRVVGYEQYF.

This clonotype was picked up many times. V usage is TRBV7-9 and J usage is TRBJ1-1; D unclear. The CDR3 totals 15 residues. Germline loops: CDR1 SEHNR, CDR2 FQNEAQ (reference sequence). V lost 1 base to trimming and J lost 1 base, with 10 bases between them. Here the CDR3 DNA reads TGTGCCAGCAGCTTAGTGGAGGAGGGGAACACTGAAGCTTTCTTT. Translation: CASSLVEEGNTEAFF.

This clonotype was recorded many times. This chain joins TRBV4-1 and TRBJ1-5; D uncertain. V lost 1 base and J lost 6, with 10 bases in between. The CDR3 totals 14 residues. The germline V gene encodes CDR1 MGHRA and CDR2 YSYEKL. Here the CDR3 DNA reads TGCGCCAGCAGCCAAGTTGGCGTGGGTCAGCCCCAGCATTTT. It encodes CASSQVGVGQPQHF.

Many counts were recorded for this clonotype. V and J are TRBV20-1 and TRBJ1-1; possible D gene TRBD1, 5 bases. CDR3 size: 13 residues. Trimming shortened V by 3 bases and J by 1 base, and 9 bases separated the two germline ends. Germline CDR1 and CDR2: DFQATT and SNEGSKA (reference sequence). CDR3 protein: CSASWDGNTEAFF. The DNA of the CDR3 is TGCAGTGCTAGTTGGGACGGGAACACTGAAGCTTTCTTT.

This clonotype was counted only a few times. The chain has TRBV7-9 and TRBJ2-5; D not certain. Trimming cost V 1 base and J 0 bases, with 9 bases left between them. The germline CDR1 and CDR2 sequences are SEHNR and FQNEAQ (reference sequence). The CDR3 covers 15 residues. Here the CDR3 reads CASSLVQLNQETQYF. CDR3 bases: TGTGCCAGCAGCTTAGTTCAGCTGAACCAAGAGACCCAGTACTTC.

This clonotype was seen only once. The junction and the germline gene differ at one end; a read error may be behind it. The chain combines TRBV7-9 with TRBJ2-2; D gene ambiguous. This CDR3 has 14 amino acids. CDR1 and CDR2 from the germline V gene are SEHNR and FQNEAQ (reference sequence). The CDR3 nucleotides are TGTGTCAGCAGCTTACCCAAGAACACCGGGGAGCTGTTTTTT. Translated: CVSSLPKNTGELFF. The variable domain in full, completed from reference TRBV7-9 and TRBJ2-2, reads DTGVSQNPRHKITKRGQNVTFRCDPISEHNRLYWYRQTLGQGPEFLTYFQNEAQLEKSRLLSDRFSAERPKGSFSTLEIQRTEQGDSAMYLCVSSLPKNTGELFFGEGSRLTVL.

At least ten counts were recorded for this clonotype. The chain links TRBV29-1 to TRBJ1-1; 7 positions agree with TRBD1. The CDR3 runs 14 residues. V lost 0 bases, J lost 4 bases, and 5 bases stayed unmatched. Per the germline V gene, CDR1 is SQVTM and CDR2 is ANQGSEA. CDR3 sequence: CSVEDLAGGTEAFF. The CDR3 bases are TGCAGCGTTGAAGATCTTGCAGGGGGCACTGAAGCTTTCTTT.

This clonotype was seen repeatedly, ten times or more. This chain links TRBV29-1 with TRBJ1-1; D is possibly TRBD1 (5 bases). CDR1 and CDR2 from the germline V gene are SQVTM and ANQGSEA. Trimming removed 1 base from V and 1 base from J, with 10 bases in between. The length of the CDR3 is 14 residues. The DNA of the CDR3 is TGCAGCGTTGAAGGGGGCAGGGAGAACACTGAAGCTTTCTTT. This encodes CSVEGGRENTEAFF. The full variable domain, completed using reference TRBV29-1 and TRBJ1-1, is SAVISQKPSRDICQRGTSLTIQCQVDSQVTMMFWYRQQPGQSLTLIATANQGSEATYESGFVIDKFPISRPNLTFSTLTVSNMSPEDSSIYLCSVEGGRENTEAFFGQGTRLTVV.

In regard to this clonotype: Possible read error: a much larger clone is one base away. This CDR3 reads CASSTWTGDYEQYF. CDR3 sequence (DNA): TGTGCCAGCAGTACCTGGACAGGGGATTACGAGCAGTACTTC. J is TRBJ2-7 and V is TRBV27; the match to TRBD1 covers 9 bases. Per germline, CDR1 MNHEY and CDR2 SMNVEV (reference sequence). The junction had 6 bases not matched to a gene; V was cut back by 5 bases and J by 4 bases. The CDR3 sequence is 14 residues long.

About this clonotype: A read error may account for a junction end that differs from germline. The chain uses TRBV7-6 and TRBJ2-2; 7 positions match TRBD2. The CDR3 totals 15 residues. Per the germline V gene, CDR1 is SGHVS and CDR2 is FNYEAQ. DNA for the CDR3: TGTGCCAGCAGATTAGGTCCGGGGGGCACCGGGGAGCTGTTTTTT. Encoded protein: CASRLGPGGTGELFF.

The rearrangement links TRBV25-1 to TRBJ2-5, with a possible D match to TRBD1 (5 bases). V shed 3 bases and J shed 2 bases, with 19 bases lying between them. Per germline, CDR1 MGHDK and CDR2 SYGVNS. There are 17 residues in the CDR3. This CDR3 is CASSEKRDSFSQETQYF. CDR3 bases: TGTGCCAGCAGTGAGAAGAGAGACAGCTTCTCGCAAGAGACCCAGTACTTC.

This clonotype was recorded many times. This chain uses TRBV20-1 with TRBJ2-7; D uncertain. The CDR3 spans 13 residues. CDR1 and CDR2 from the germline V gene are DFQATT and SNEGSKA (reference sequence). V lost 2 bases and J 5 bases, leaving 13 bases between the germline ends. CDR3 in DNA: TGCAGTGCTAGACAAGGAACGCTTGACGAGCAGTACTTC. Amino acid sequence: CSARQGTLDEQYF.

This clonotype was seen ten or more times. The chain employs TRBV4-2 and TRBJ2-7; perhaps D is TRBD1 or TRBD2 (5 bases each). Germline-derived CDR1 and CDR2 are LGHNA and YNFKEQ. This CDR3 has 15 amino acids. The ends were cut back, 0 bases at V and 3 bases at J, with 12 bases in the middle. CDR3 DNA: TGTGCCAGCAGCCAAGAAGAGGGGTACGGCTACGAGCAGTACTTC. This encodes CASSQEEGYGYEQYF.

This clonotype was observed a handful of times. The chain recombines TRBV6-2 or TRBV6-3 with TRBJ1-6; 7 bases are shared with TRBD1. Germline assignment: CDR1 MNHEY and CDR2 SVGEGT. This CDR3 has 14 residues. The CDR3 sequence: CATFDRDVNSPLHF. The DNA for the CDR3 is TGTGCAACCTTCGACAGGGACGTTAATTCACCCCTCCACTTT.

In the case of this clonotype: One end of the junction does not line up with germline, which may come from a read error. The chain links TRBV7-9 to TRBJ2-3; tentatively, D is TRBD2 (6 bases). This CDR3 is 12 amino acids long. In germline, CDR1 is SEHNR, CDR2 FQNEAQ (reference sequence). The DNA for the CDR3 is TGTGCCGGCAGCTTGCGGGGAGATACGCAGTATTTT. This translates into CAGSLRGDTQYF.

To note about this clonotype: A much larger clone lies a single base off, so this may be a read error. Written as DNA, the CDR3 is TGTGCCAGCAGTCTGACTAGCGGAGCGTTGGCAGATACGCAGCATTTT. Amino acids: CASSLTSGALADTQHF. The rearrangement uses TRBV27 and TRBJ2-3; D is uncertain. The tail of the sequence fits TRBJ1-5 better, so the J call may be wrong. This CDR3 contains 16 residues. CDR1 MNHEY and CDR2 SMNVEV come from the germline V gene (reference sequence).